The present TCR beta chain was sequenced within a study of shared clonotypes between healthy human individuals. Study results and limitations: Generally, naive subsets (rather than memory subsets) showed larger estimated richness.

As to this clone: Its antigen remains unknown.

Over several immunoSEQ plates, each subset's genomic DNA was distributed in even portions. This table comes from immunoSEQ multiplex PCR, and its TCRdb copy is limited to in-frame clones, with some not included. The sample yields 1.4 million to 1.5 million clones, roughly 96% seen once. This CDR3 spans 12 amino acids. Looked up from germline, CDR1 is MDHEN and CDR2 is SYDVKM. V lost 3 bases and J lost 6, with 9 bases in between. Both subsets, CD45RA+ naive and CD45RA-negative memory, were split from the CD4+ cells. Specimen: naive CD4+ T cells sorted from blood. Subset reported: CD45RA+ positively selected. The genes are TRBV28 and TRBJ2-7, with D uncertain. This TCR was sampled from a man aged 25 to 45 in good health. The CDR3 sequence: CASSLAVLEQYF. The CDR3 DNA reads TGTGCCAGCAGTTTGGCGGTGCTCGAGCAGTACTTC.